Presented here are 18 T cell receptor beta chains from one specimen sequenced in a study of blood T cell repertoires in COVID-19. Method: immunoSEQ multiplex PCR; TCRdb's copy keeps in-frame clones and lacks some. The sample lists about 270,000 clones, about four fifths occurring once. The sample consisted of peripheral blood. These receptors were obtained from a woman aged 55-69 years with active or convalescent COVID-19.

CDR3 in amino acids: CASSIGYSPNEQYF. In DNA, the CDR3 is TGTGCCAGTAGTATAGGGTACAGTCCGAACGAGCAGTACTTC. V is TRBV19 and J is TRBJ2-7; D gene uncertain. Trimming removed 1 base at V and 5 bases at J, with 12 bases between. Germline loops: CDR1 LNHDA, CDR2 SQIVND (reference sequence). This CDR3 is built from 14 residues.

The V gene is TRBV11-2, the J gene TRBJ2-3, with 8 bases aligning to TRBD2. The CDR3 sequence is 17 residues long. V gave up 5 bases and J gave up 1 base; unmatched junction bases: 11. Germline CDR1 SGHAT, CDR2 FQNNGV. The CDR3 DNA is TGTGCCAGCAGCCGGGGGGGAGGGGCAGGCGGCACAGATACGCAGTATTTT. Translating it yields CASSRGGGAGGTDTQYF. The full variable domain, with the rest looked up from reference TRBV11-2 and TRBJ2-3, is EAGVAQSPRYKIIEKRQSVAFWCNPISGHATLYWYQQILGQGPKLLIQFQNNGVVDDSQLPKDRFSAERLKGVDSTLKIQPAKLEDSAVYLCASSRGGGAGGTDTQYFGPGTRLTVL.

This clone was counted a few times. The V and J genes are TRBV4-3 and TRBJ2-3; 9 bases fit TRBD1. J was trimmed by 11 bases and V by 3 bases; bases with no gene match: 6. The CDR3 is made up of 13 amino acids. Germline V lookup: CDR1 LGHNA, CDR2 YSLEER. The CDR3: CASSQDRGQKQYF. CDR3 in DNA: TGCGCCAGCAGCCAGGACAGGGGTCAAAAGCAGTATTTT.

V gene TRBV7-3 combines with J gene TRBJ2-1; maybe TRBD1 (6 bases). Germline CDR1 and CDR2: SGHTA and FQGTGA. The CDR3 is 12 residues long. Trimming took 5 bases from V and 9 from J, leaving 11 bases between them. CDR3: CASSARGSEQFF. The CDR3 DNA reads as TGTGCCAGCAGCGCAAGGGGGAGTGAGCAGTTCTTC. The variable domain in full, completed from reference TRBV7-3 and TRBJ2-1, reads GAGVSQTPSNKVTEKGKYVELRCDPISGHTALYWYRQSLGQGPEFLIYFQGTGAADDSGLPNDRFFAVRPEGSVSTLKIQRTERGDSAVYLCASSARGSEQFFGPGTRLTVL.

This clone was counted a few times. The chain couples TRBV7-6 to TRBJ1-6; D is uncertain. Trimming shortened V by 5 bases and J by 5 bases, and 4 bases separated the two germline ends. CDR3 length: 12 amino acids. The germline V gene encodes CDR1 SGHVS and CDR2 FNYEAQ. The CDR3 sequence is CASSRDNSPLHF. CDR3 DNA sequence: TGTGCCAGCAGCCGCGATAATTCACCCCTCCACTTT.

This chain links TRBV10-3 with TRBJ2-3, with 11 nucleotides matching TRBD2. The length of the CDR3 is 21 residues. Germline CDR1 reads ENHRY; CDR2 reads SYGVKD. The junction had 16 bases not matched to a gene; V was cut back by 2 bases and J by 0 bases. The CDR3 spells CAISETPGTSGLHTSTDTQYF. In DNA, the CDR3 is TGTGCCATCAGTGAGACGCCCGGGACTAGCGGCCTACATACTAGCACAGATACGCAGTATTTT.

The CDR3 nucleotides read TGTGCCTGTCAGCAAGGAGGCACTGAAGCTTTCTTT. Translated, it gives CACQQGGTEAFF. The chain links TRBV30 to TRBJ1-1, with D unresolved. Germline assignment: CDR1 GTSNPN and CDR2 SVGIG (reference sequence). V gave up 6 bases and J gave up 4 bases, with 12 bases separating them. There are 12 residues in the CDR3. Filled out from reference TRBV30 and TRBJ1-1, the complete variable domain reads SQTIHQWPATLVQPVGSPLSLECTVEGTSNPNLYWYRQAAGRGLQLLFYSVGIGQISSEVPQNLSASRPQDRQFILSSKKLLLSDSGFYLCACQQGGTEAFFGQGTRLTVV.

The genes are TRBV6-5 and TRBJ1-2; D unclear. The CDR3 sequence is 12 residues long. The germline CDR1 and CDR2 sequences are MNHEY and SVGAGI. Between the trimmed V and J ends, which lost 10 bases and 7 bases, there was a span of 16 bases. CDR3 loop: CATSAGSAGYTF. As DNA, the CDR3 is TGTGCCACCTCGGCCGGGTCGGCTGGCTACACCTTC.

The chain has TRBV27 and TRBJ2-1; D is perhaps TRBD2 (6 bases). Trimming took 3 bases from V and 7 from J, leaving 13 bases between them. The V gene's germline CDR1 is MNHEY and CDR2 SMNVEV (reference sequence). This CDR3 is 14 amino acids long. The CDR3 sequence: CASSFSTSLNEQFF. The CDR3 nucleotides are TGTGCCAGCAGTTTCTCCACTAGCTTGAATGAGCAGTTCTTC.

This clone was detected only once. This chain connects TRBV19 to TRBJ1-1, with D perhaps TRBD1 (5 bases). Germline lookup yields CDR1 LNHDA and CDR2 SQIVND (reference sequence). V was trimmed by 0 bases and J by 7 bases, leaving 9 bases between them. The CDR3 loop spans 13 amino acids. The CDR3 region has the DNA TGTGCCAGTAGTATAGAAGCAGGGTTTGAAGCTTTCTTT. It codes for CASSIEAGFEAFF.

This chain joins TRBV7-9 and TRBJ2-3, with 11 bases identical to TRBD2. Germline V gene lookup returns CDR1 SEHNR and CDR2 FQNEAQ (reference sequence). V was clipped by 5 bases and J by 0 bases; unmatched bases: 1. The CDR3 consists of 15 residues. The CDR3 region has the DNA TGTGCCAGCAGCCGACTAGCGGGGAGCACAGATACGCAGTATTTT. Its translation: CASSRLAGSTDTQYF.

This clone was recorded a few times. The CDR3 reads CASSPTGLETQYF. CDR3 bases: TGTGCCAGCTCACCGACAGGGCTTGAGACCCAGTACTTC. V usage is TRBV18 and J usage is TRBJ2-5; TRBD1 aligns across 7 bases. This CDR3 has 13 amino acids. From germline, CDR1 is KGHSH and CDR2 LQKENI. J was trimmed by 5 bases and V by 3 bases; bases with no gene match: 3.

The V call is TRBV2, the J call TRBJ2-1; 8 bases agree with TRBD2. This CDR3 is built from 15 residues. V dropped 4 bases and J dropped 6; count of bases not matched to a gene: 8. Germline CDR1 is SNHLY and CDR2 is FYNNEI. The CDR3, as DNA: TGTGCCAGCAGTGCCGGGACTAGTAGGTTCAATGAGCAGTTCTTC. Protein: CASSAGTSRFNEQFF.

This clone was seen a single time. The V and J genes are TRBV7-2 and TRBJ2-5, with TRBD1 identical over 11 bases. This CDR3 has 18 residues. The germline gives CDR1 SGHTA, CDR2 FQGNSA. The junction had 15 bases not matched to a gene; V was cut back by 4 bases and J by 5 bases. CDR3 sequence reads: CASSSLHYTGTGGETQYF. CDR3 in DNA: TGTGCCAGCAGCTCCCTCCACTATACCGGGACAGGGGGGGAGACCCAGTACTTC.

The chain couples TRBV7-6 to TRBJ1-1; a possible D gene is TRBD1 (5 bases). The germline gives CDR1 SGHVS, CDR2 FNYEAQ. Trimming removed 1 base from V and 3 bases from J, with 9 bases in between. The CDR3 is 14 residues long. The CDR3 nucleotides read TGTGCCAGCAGCTTAGGTGGAGGGGACACTGAAGCTTTCTTT. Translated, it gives CASSLGGGDTEAFF.

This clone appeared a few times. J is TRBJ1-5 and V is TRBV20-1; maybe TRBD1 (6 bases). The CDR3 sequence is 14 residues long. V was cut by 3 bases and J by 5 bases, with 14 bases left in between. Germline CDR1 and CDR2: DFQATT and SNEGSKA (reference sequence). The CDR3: CSASVGTMDQPQHF. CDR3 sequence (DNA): TGCAGTGCTAGTGTGGGGACAATGGATCAGCCCCAGCATTTT.

Here the CDR3 DNA reads TGTGCCAGCAGTGACAGGGAGAACACTGAAGCTTTCTTT. Its translation: CASSDRENTEAFF. The chain uses TRBV2 and TRBJ1-1; the D gene is possibly TRBD1 (5 bases). The CDR3 is 13 amino acids. V shed 3 bases and J shed 1 base, with 6 bases lying between them. Looked up from germline, CDR1 is SNHLY and CDR2 is FYNNEI.

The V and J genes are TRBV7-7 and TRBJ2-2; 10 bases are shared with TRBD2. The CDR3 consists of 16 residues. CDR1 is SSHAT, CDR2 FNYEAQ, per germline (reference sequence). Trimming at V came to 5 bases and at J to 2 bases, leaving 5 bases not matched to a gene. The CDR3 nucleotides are TGTGCCAGCAGCCTGAGCGGGGGGGCCAACACCGGGGAGCTGTTTTTT. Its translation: CASSLSGGANTGELFF.